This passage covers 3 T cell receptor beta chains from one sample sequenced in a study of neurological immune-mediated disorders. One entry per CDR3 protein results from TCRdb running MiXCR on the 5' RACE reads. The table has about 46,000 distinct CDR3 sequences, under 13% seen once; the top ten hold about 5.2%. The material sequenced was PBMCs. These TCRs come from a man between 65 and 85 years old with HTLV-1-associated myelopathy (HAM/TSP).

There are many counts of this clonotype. For the CDR3, the DNA is TGTGCCAGCAGCTTAGCAGGCAGGGGAGAGACCCAGTACTTC. Translating gives CASSLAGRGETQYF. This rearrangement joins TRBV7-2 to TRBJ2-5; the D gene is possibly TRBD1 (6 bases). The germline V gene encodes CDR1 SGHTA and CDR2 FQGNSA. Trimming pared 0 bases from V and 4 bases from J, leaving 9 bases between. The CDR3 totals 14 residues.

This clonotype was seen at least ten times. The CDR3 DNA is TGTGCCACGGCCAATGACGTCGTGGGGGCCAACGTCCTGACTTTC. Its protein is CATANDVVGANVLTF. The rearrangement uses TRBV15 and TRBJ2-6; D gene unclear. In germline, CDR1 is LNHNV, CDR2 YYDKDF (reference sequence). The germline V and J ends were trimmed by 9 bases and 4 bases, with 16 bases remaining between them. The CDR3 loop spans 15 amino acids.

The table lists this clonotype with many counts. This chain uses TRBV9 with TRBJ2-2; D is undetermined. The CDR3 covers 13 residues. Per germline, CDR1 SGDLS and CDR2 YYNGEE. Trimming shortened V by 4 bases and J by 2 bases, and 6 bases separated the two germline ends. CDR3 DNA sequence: TGTGCCAGCAGCCCCTATAACACCGGGGAGCTGTTTTTT. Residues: CASSPYNTGELFF.